This T cell receptor (beta chain) was captured by sequencing in a study of early T cells in non-severe SARS-CoV-2 infection. Study details: Chains were not paired, and sequencing was done on bulk RNA from unsorted whole blood.

A word on this clonotype: Its antigen is currently unknown.

Unique molecular identifiers were affixed to single, distinct cDNA molecules. TCRdb reprocessed the 5' RACE reads via MiXCR and lists one record per CDR3 protein. The top ten hold 5.5% to 7.5% of the sample, which has over 45,000 distinct CDR3 sequences, under 7.5% seen once. V lost 4 bases, J lost 14 bases, and 9 bases lay in between. The CDR3 totals 10 residues. Overall study findings and caveats: VDJdb matching skewed toward anti-spike CD8 responses, missing private and CD4 specificities.

The TCR sequence derives from an adult who was a healthcare worker with PCR-confirmed SARS-CoV-2 infection or an uninfected control (not recorded which). V is TRBV12-3 or TRBV12-4 and J is TRBJ2-1, with TRBD1 as a possible D gene (6 bases). Specimen: whole blood, collected at baseline. The DNA for the CDR3 is TGTGCCAGCAGTTCCGGGACAAAGTTCTTC. Its translation: CASSSGTKFF.